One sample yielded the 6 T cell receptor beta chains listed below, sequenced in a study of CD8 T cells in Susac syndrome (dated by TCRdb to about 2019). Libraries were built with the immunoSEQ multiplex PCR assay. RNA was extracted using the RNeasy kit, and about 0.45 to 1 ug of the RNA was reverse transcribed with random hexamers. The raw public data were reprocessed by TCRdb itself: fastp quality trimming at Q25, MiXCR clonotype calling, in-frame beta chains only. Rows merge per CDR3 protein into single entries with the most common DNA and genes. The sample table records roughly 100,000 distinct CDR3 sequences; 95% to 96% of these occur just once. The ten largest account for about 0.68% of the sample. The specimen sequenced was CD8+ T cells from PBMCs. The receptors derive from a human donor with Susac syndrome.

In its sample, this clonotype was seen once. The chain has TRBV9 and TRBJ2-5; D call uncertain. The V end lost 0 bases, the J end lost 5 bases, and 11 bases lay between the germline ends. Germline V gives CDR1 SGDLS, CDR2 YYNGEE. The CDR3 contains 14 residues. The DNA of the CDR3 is TGTGCCAGCAGCGTAGTTGGGGTCGGGGAGACCCAGTACTTC. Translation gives CASSVVGVGETQYF.

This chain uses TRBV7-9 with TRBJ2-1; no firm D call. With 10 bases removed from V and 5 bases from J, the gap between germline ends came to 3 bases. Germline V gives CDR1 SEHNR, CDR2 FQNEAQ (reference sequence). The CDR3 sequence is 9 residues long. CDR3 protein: CATDNEQFF. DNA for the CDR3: TGTGCCACCGACAATGAGCAGTTCTTC.

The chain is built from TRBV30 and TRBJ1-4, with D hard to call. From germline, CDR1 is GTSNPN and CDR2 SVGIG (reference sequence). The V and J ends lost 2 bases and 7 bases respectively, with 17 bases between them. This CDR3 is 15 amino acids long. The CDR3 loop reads CAWSTRQARSEKLFF. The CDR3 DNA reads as TGTGCCTGGAGTACCCGGCAGGCCCGGAGTGAAAAACTGTTTTTT. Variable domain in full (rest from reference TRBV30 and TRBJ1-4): SQTIHQWPATLVQPVGSPLSLECTVEGTSNPNLYWYRQAAGRGLQLLFYSVGIGQISSEVPQNLSASRPQDRQFILSSKKLLLSDSGFYLCAWSTRQARSEKLFFGSGTQLSVL.

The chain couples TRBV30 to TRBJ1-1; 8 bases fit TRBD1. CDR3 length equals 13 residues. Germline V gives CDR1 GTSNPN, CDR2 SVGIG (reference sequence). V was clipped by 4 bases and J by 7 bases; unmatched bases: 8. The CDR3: CAWKNRGDVEAFF. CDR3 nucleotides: TGTGCCTGGAAAAACAGGGGGGATGTTGAAGCTTTCTTT.

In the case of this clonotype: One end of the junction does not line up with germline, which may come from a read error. CDR3: CATSRQGSNQPQHF. The CDR3 nucleotides read TGTGCCACCAGTAGGCAGGGAAGCAATCAGCCCCAGCATTTT. This chain links TRBV6-5 with TRBJ1-5, with D perhaps matching TRBD1 (5 bases). Germline V CDR1 and CDR2: MNHEY, SVGAGI. CDR3 length equals 14 residues.

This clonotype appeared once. DNA for the CDR3: TGCGCCAGCAGCCAGGGACAGGGTCGATCACCCCTCCACTTT. As protein: CASSQGQGRSPLHF. This chain connects TRBV4-3 to TRBJ1-6; 9 bases agree with TRBD1. Germline values: CDR1 LGHNA, CDR2 YSLEER. The CDR3 has 14 residues. Germline trimming cut 3 bases from V and 10 bases from J; bases unmatched to any gene: 4.